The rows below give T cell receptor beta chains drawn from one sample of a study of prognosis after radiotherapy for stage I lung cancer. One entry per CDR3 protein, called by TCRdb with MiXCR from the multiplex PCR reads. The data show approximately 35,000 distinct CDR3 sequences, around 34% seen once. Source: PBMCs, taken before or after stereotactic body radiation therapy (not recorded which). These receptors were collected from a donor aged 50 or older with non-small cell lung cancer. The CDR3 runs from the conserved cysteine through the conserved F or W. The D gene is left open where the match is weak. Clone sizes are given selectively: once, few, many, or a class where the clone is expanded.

CDR3: CASSYSSGRRSSGNTIYF
DNA: TGTGCCAGCAGTTACTCGTCCGGACGTAGGTCCTCTGGAAACACCATATATTTT
V: TRBV6-2/TRBV6-3
D: .
J: TRBJ1-3
size: many

CDR3: CASREGVEKLFF
DNA: TGTGCCAGCAGGGAGGGAGTCGAAAAACTGTTTTTT
V: TRBV12-3/TRBV12-4
D: .
J: TRBJ1-4
size: once

CDR3: CASSYSRRHYEQYF
DNA: TGTGCCAGCAGTTACTCACGGAGGCACTACGAGCAGTACTTC
V: TRBV6-9
D: .
J: TRBJ2-7
size: .

CDR3: CASSLRGQGYYNEQFF
DNA: TGTGCCAGCAGCTTAAGGGGACAGGGATACTACAATGAGCAGTTCTTC
V: TRBV7-6
D: TRBD1
J: TRBJ2-1
size: many

CDR3: CASSEMDRESQPQHF
DNA: TGTGCCAGCAGTGAAATGGACAGGGAGAGCCAGCCCCAGCATTTT
V: TRBV6-1
D: TRBD1
J: TRBJ1-5
size: many

CDR3: CAISESGRRGDTQYF
DNA: TGTGCCATCAGTGAGTCGGGCCGCCGTGGAGATACGCAGTATTTT
V: TRBV10-3
D: .
J: TRBJ2-3
size: many

CDR3: CATSDSRTADTQYF
DNA: TGTGCCACCAGTGATTCCCGGACTGCTGATACGCAGTATTTT
V: TRBV24-1
D: .
J: TRBJ2-3
size: once

CDR3: CASSLFFSMNTVELFF
DNA: TGTGCCAGCAGTTTATTCTTTAGTATGAACACCGTGGAGCTGTTTTTT
V: TRBV28
D: .
J: TRBJ2-2
size: .

CDR3: CSSSLAFGQGFHEQYF
DNA: TGCTCCAGCAGCTTGGCTTTTGGACAGGGTTTCCACGAGCAGTACTTC
V: TRBV5-1
D: TRBD1
J: TRBJ2-7
size: .

CDR3: CASSLVENSSEQFF
DNA: TGCGCCAGCAGCTTGGTAGAGAACTCAAGTGAGCAGTTCTTC
V: TRBV5-1
D: .
J: TRBJ2-1
size: many

CDR3: CASSWVQDTEAFF
DNA: TGTGCCAGCAGCTGGGTCCAGGACACTGAAGCTTTCTTT
V: TRBV6-1
D: .
J: TRBJ1-1
size: once

CDR3: CASSPLNRLAKNIQYF
DNA: TGTGCCAGCTCACCACTCAACAGATTAGCCAAAAACATTCAGTACTTC
V: TRBV18
D: .
J: TRBJ2-4
size: many

CDR3: CASSELAGGQETQYF
DNA: TGTGCCAGCAGTGAACTAGCGGGGGGTCAAGAGACCCAGTACTTC
V: TRBV6-1
D: TRBD2
J: TRBJ2-5
size: many

CDR3: CASSPWGGDFYGYTF
DNA: TGTGCCAGCAGCCCCTGGGGGGGGGACTTCTATGGCTACACCTTC
V: TRBV5-6
D: .
J: TRBJ1-2
size: many

CDR3: CASSKIVGQETQYF
DNA: TGTGCCAGCAGTAAAATCGTGGGCCAAGAGACCCAGTACTTC
V: TRBV6-1
D: .
J: TRBJ2-5
size: many

CDR3: CASTQGAADTGELFF
DNA: TGTGCCAGCACTCAGGGTGCTGCGGACACCGGGGAGCTGTTTTTT
V: TRBV6-2/TRBV6-3
D: .
J: TRBJ2-2
size: .

CDR3: CASSAGGLRNEQFF
DNA: TGTGCCAGCAGTGCCGGGGGGCTTCGGAATGAGCAGTTCTTC
V: TRBV27
D: .
J: TRBJ2-1
size: .

CDR3: CATSDSSGSTYNEQFF
DNA: TGTGCCACCAGTGATTCTAGCGGGAGTACTTATAATGAGCAGTTCTTC
V: TRBV24-1
D: TRBD2
J: TRBJ2-1
size: many

CDR3: CASSPSVRARGADTQYF
DNA: TGTGCCAGCAGCCCGTCAGTTCGGGCAAGGGGGGCAGATACGCAGTATTTT
V: TRBV3-1
D: .
J: TRBJ2-3
size: many

CDR3: CASSHHWGGGQPQHF
DNA: TGTGCCAGCAGTCACCACTGGGGGGGAGGTCAGCCCCAGCATTTT
V: TRBV6-2/TRBV6-3
D: .
J: TRBJ1-5
size: many

CDR3: CSAIPWTSGAYEQYF
DNA: TGCAGTGCTATCCCCTGGACTAGCGGGGCCTACGAGCAGTACTTC
V: TRBV20-1
D: TRBD2
J: TRBJ2-7
size: .

CDR3: CASSLGLGTGELFF
DNA: TGTGCCAGCAGCTTAGGTCTTGGCACCGGGGAGCTGTTTTTT
V: TRBV7-3
D: .
J: TRBJ2-2
size: .

CDR3: CASSQLAGGLNTQYF
DNA: TGTGCCAGCAGCCAACTAGCGGGGGGGCTAAATACGCAGTATTTT
V: TRBV4-2
D: TRBD2
J: TRBJ2-3
size: many

CDR3: CASSRYSGTVELFF
DNA: TGTGCCAGCAGTAGGTATTCGGGCACCGTGGAGCTGTTTTTT
V: TRBV6-2/TRBV6-3
D: .
J: TRBJ2-2
size: .

CDR3: CASSLVGRPGEQYF
DNA: TGTGCCAGCAGCTTAGTAGGCAGGCCAGGCGAGCAGTACTTC
V: TRBV11-3
D: .
J: TRBJ2-7
size: many

CDR3: CASSFEDHSKNIQYF
DNA: TGTGCCAGCAGCTTTGAGGATCACTCCAAAAACATTCAGTACTTC
V: TRBV5-5
D: .
J: TRBJ2-4
size: many

CDR3: CASSLPGGNGAYVYTF
DNA: TGTGCCAGCAGTTTACCAGGGGGGAACGGAGCTTATGTCTACACCTTC
V: TRBV28
D: TRBD1
J: TRBJ1-2
size: .

CDR3: CAISYWDRSETQYF
DNA: TGTGCCATCAGTTACTGGGACAGATCCGAGACCCAGTACTTC
V: TRBV28
D: TRBD1
J: TRBJ2-5
size: .

CDR3: CASSERTGNTGELFF
DNA: TGTGCCAGCAGTGAAAGGACAGGGAACACCGGGGAGCTGTTTTTT
V: TRBV6-2/TRBV6-3
D: TRBD1
J: TRBJ2-2
size: few

CDR3: CASSFTGTGVEKLFF
DNA: TGTGCCAGCAGCTTCACCGGGACAGGGGTTGAAAAACTGTTTTTT
V: TRBV5-5
D: TRBD1
J: TRBJ1-4
size: many

CDR3: CASSRRGSYGYTF
DNA: TGTGCCAGCAGTCGCAGGGGTTCCTATGGCTACACCTTC
V: TRBV12-3/TRBV12-4
D: .
J: TRBJ1-2
size: .

CDR3: CASTGQGPHYEQYF
DNA: TGTGCCAGTACCGGACAGGGGCCCCACTACGAGCAGTACTTC
V: TRBV19
D: TRBD1
J: TRBJ2-7
size: many

CDR3: CASSQGLAGVTYEQYF
DNA: TGTGCCAGCAGTCAGGGACTAGCGGGAGTCACCTACGAGCAGTACTTC
V: TRBV12-3/TRBV12-4
D: TRBD2
J: TRBJ2-7
size: many

CDR3: CASGSGTPSSYEQYF
DNA: TGTGCTAGTGGTTCCGGGACTCCGAGCTCCTACGAGCAGTACTTC
V: TRBV12-5
D: .
J: TRBJ2-7
size: many

CDR3: CASSSSGAPYNEQFF
DNA: TGTGCCAGCAGTTCCAGCGGGGCGCCCTACAATGAGCAGTTCTTC
V: TRBV5-6
D: TRBD2
J: TRBJ2-1
size: many

CDR3: CASSLGTGGNEKLFF
DNA: TGTGCCAGCAGTTTAGGGACAGGGGGGAATGAAAAACTGTTTTTT
V: TRBV12-3/TRBV12-4
D: TRBD1
J: TRBJ1-4
size: many

CDR3: CASSFLRQGNEQFF
DNA: TGTGCCAGCAGTTTCCTTAGACAGGGGAATGAGCAGTTCTTC
V: TRBV6-9
D: TRBD1
J: TRBJ2-1
size: once

CDR3: CASSLTAWGYGYTF
DNA: TGTGCCAGCAGCTTGACAGCTTGGGGGTATGGCTACACCTTC
V: TRBV11-2
D: .
J: TRBJ1-2
size: many

CDR3: CASSPRGGFTEAFF
DNA: TGTGCCAGCAGCCCACGTGGGGGGTTTACTGAAGCTTTCTTT
V: TRBV5-4
D: .
J: TRBJ1-1
size: few

CDR3: CSARILLAGTDTQYF
DNA: TGCAGTGCTAGGATATTATTAGCGGGGACAGATACGCAGTATTTT
V: TRBV20-1
D: TRBD2
J: TRBJ2-3
size: many